The rows below give T cell receptor beta chains drawn from one sample of a study of shared clonotypes between healthy human individuals. The data were produced by immunoSEQ multiplex PCR, yet TCRdb's version contains in-frame clones alone and is incomplete. The sample has roughly 600,000 clones; roughly 98% are singletons. Material: naive CD8+ T cells sorted from blood. These receptors all stem from a man aged 25-40 years in good health. The CDR3 runs from the conserved cysteine through the conserved F or W. The order of the fields is J gene, clone size, D gene, V gene, CDR3 DNA, CDR3 protein. D genes are given only for firm matches. Expanded clones get a size class; other rows say once, few or many, or leave the size out.

TRBJ1-4 NA TRBD1 TRBV7-9 TGTGCCAGCAGCTTCTACCGGGACAGGGTCGAAAAACTGTTTTTT CASSFYRDRVEKLFF
TRBJ2-3 NA TRBD2 TRBV29-1 TGCAGCGTTGAAGGCGGGGGGGCGCAGTATTTT CSVEGGGAQYF
TRBJ2-1 NA TRBD1 TRBV29-1 TGCACCGGAACAGGGGGCTCCTACAATGAGCAGTTCTTC CTGTGGSYNEQFF
TRBJ2-1 NA NA TRBV11-1 TGTGCCACCCTTATAAACAGGGTTATAGACAATGAGCAGTTCTTC CATLINRVIDNEQFF
TRBJ2-3 NA NA TRBV5-4 TGTGCCAGCAGCGCTCCCGGGACTCCAGATACGCAGTATTTT CASSAPGTPDTQYF
TRBJ2-7 NA NA TRBV10-1 TGCGCCAGCAGTGAGTCCGGCAGGGATTACGAGCAGTACTTC CASSESGRDYEQYF
TRBJ1-4 NA TRBD1 TRBV4-1 TGCGCCAGCAGCCAAGTACAGGGGGATGAAAAACTGTTTTTT CASSQVQGDEKLFF
TRBJ2-7 NA NA TRBV18 TGTGCCAGCTCAAAGGATAGCAGCACACTAACCTACGAGCAGTACTTC CASSKDSSTLTYEQYF
TRBJ1-5 NA NA TRBV27 TGTGCCAGCAGGGGGCCGAGCAATCAGCCCCAGCATTTT CASRGPSNQPQHF
TRBJ2-5 NA NA TRBV5-1 TGCGCCAGCAGCTCGAACCCAACAGGGTTGAGAGAGACCCAGTACTTC CASSSNPTGLRETQYF
TRBJ2-1 NA NA TRBV7-9 TGTGCCAGCAGCTTAGCGGTTGATGAGCAGTTCTTC CASSLAVDEQFF
TRBJ2-1 NA TRBD2 TRBV14 TGTGCCAGCAGCCAAGCTAGCGGGAGGGACAATGAGCAGTTCTTC CASSQASGRDNEQFF
TRBJ2-7 once TRBD1 TRBV13 TGTGCCAGCAGCTTAGGCATGGACAGGGGGTTCCACGAGCAGTACTTC CASSLGMDRGFHEQYF
TRBJ2-7 NA TRBD2 TRBV5-1 TGCGCCAGCAGATGGACTAGCGGTGCGAACGAGCAGTACTTC CASRWTSGANEQYF
TRBJ2-3 NA TRBD2 TRBV12-5 TGTGCTAGTGGTTTGGCTAGCGGGAGTGGCACAGATACGCAGTATTTT CASGLASGSGTDTQYF
TRBJ1-3 NA NA TRBV7-2 TGTGCCAGCAGCCAATACCACGTTGGAAACACCATATATTTT CASSQYHVGNTIYF
TRBJ2-7 NA TRBD2 TRBV29-1 TGCAGCGTTGAAGATTCGACTAGCGGGAGTTTTCCGTGGGAGCAGTACTTC CSVEDSTSGSFPWEQYF
TRBJ2-7 NA NA TRBV9 TGTGCCAGCAGCCCAGGGGACTTAGCCTTCTACGAGCAGTACTTC CASSPGDLAFYEQYF
TRBJ1-5 NA TRBD1 TRBV19 TGTGCCAGTAGTATGGCGGCGTTGGGGGACAGGGTCCCAAAGCAGCCCCAGCATTTT CASSMAALGDRVPKQPQHF
TRBJ2-7 once NA TRBV29-1 TGCAGCGTTGCGGGAAGCTCCTACGAGCAGTACTTC CSVAGSSYEQYF
TRBJ2-7 NA NA TRBV6-5 TGTGCCAGCAGTTACAGACTCCGGGAAGAATACTACGAGCAGTACTTC CASSYRLREEYYEQYF
TRBJ1-5 NA NA TRBV30 TGTGCCTGGAGTCTCGTCGGCAATCAGCCCCAGCATTTT CAWSLVGNQPQHF
TRBJ2-1 NA TRBD2 TRBV5-1 TGCGCCAGCAGCTTGTGGACTAGCGAATTCAATGAGCAGTTCTTC CASSLWTSEFNEQFF
TRBJ2-3 NA TRBD2 TRBV7-9 TGTGCCAGCAGCTTTGTCTTTAGCGGGAGCGACACAGATACGCAGTATTTT CASSFVFSGSDTDTQYF
TRBJ1-3 NA NA TRBV9 TGTGCCAGCAGAGACGATGGAAACACCATATATTTT CASRDDGNTIYF
TRBJ2-3 NA TRBD2 TRBV27 TGTGCCAGCAGTTTGGAAGCGGGAGTATTAGGGACAGATACGCAGTATTTT CASSLEAGVLGTDTQYF
TRBJ2-5 once NA TRBV7-7 TGTGCTAGCAGCTTCTCTAGGGGGGCCCAGTACTTC CASSFSRGAQYF
TRBJ1-5 NA NA TRBV30 TGTGCCTGGAGTTCCCTCGAGGCCAATCAGCCCCAGCATTTT CAWSSLEANQPQHF
TRBJ1-1 NA TRBD1 TRBV10-2 TGCGCCAGCAGGACAGGGGGCAGCACTGAAGCTTTCTTT CASRTGGSTEAFF
TRBJ1-2 NA NA TRBV7-9 TGTGCCAGCAGCTTAGGAGGGGAGGGCTACACCTTC CASSLGGEGYTF
TRBJ1-1 once NA TRBV7-9 TGTGCCAGCAGCTTAGCGGCCACCAGGCGGAACACTGAAGCTTTCTTT CASSLAATRRNTEAFF
TRBJ2-7 NA NA TRBV6-5 TGTGCCAGCAGCCCCGGGGTAGCTGGGTACGAGCAGTACTTC CASSPGVAGYEQYF
TRBJ1-1 NA NA TRBV7-9 TGTGCCAGCAGCTACGGGGGGAACACTGAAGCTTTCTTT CASSYGGNTEAFF
TRBJ1-1 NA NA TRBV5-5 TGTGCCAGCAGCGTGGACACGAACACTGAAGCTTTCTTT CASSVDTNTEAFF
TRBJ2-3 NA NA TRBV7-3 TGTGCCAGCAGCCCCTCGGTCGGGAGCACAGATACGCAGTATTTT CASSPSVGSTDTQYF
TRBJ1-1 NA TRBD1 TRBV5-6 TGTGCCAGCAGCTTGGGGCTCCAGGGGGCGTTTTCGGAGTGGAAAGCTTTCTTT CASSLGLQGAFSEWKAFF
TRBJ2-1 once NA TRBV11-2 TGTGCCAGCAGCTTAGATTTCCGACCCGGAGGGCAGTTCTTC CASSLDFRPGGQFF
TRBJ2-7 NA TRBD1 TRBV7-8 TGTGCCAGCAGCTCTAGGGACAGGCTTAGCACCTACGAGCAGTACTTC CASSSRDRLSTYEQYF
TRBJ2-1 NA TRBD2 TRBV7-2 TGTGCCAGCAGCTTTGCGGGAGGGCCGGGTGAGCAGTTCTTC CASSFAGGPGEQFF
TRBJ2-3 NA NA TRBV5-4 TGTGCCAGCAGCTTGGGTCCTGGGGGTACCACAGATACGCAGTATTTT CASSLGPGGTTDTQYF
TRBJ1-1 NA NA TRBV27 TGTGCCAGCAGCCGAGGGGGGGACACTGAAGCTTTCTTT CASSRGGDTEAFF
TRBJ2-1 NA TRBD2 TRBV20-1 TGCAGCTACAGGGCGGGAGGCCAGTTCTTC CSYRAGGQFF
TRBJ2-7 NA TRBD1 TRBV5-6 TGTGCCAGCAGCTTGGACGTAGGCAGAGACAGGGTCTACGAGCAGTACTTC CASSLDVGRDRVYEQYF
TRBJ2-7 NA NA TRBV7-6 TGTGCCAGCAGCTTATCCCGCAACGACAGCGGGCGCGGGTACGAGCAGTACTTC CASSLSRNDSGRGYEQYF
TRBJ1-1 NA NA TRBV6-6 TGTGCCAGCAGTTCCACCGACAGCCGGAACACTGAAGCTTTCTTT CASSSTDSRNTEAFF
TRBJ1-5 NA NA TRBV7-6 TGTGCCAGCAGCTTAAACACCAATCAGCCCCAGCATTTT CASSLNTNQPQHF
TRBJ2-1 NA TRBD1 TRBV7-9 TGTGCCAGCAGCTTAGACAGGGGGGTAGCCAATGAGCAGTTCTTC CASSLDRGVANEQFF
TRBJ2-5 NA NA TRBV5-1 TGCGCCAGCAGCTTGGTGGGGACCGTCCAAGAGACCCAGTACTTC CASSLVGTVQETQYF
TRBJ2-3 NA NA TRBV5-6 TGTGCCAGCAGTTCTGACGGGGGAGCAACAGATACGCAGTATTTT CASSSDGGATDTQYF
TRBJ2-2 NA TRBD1 TRBV27 TGTGCCAGCAGTTCGAGGTCGGGACAGTACACCGGGGAGCTGTTTTTT CASSSRSGQYTGELFF
TRBJ2-7 once NA TRBV4-3 TGCGCCAGCAGCCTTCTGGGGGGCAGTCCCGAGCAGTACTTC CASSLLGGSPEQYF
TRBJ2-7 NA NA TRBV6-1 TGTGCCAGCACCAAAGAGCCCACAGGCTACTACGAGCAGTACTTC CASTKEPTGYYEQYF
TRBJ2-5 once TRBD1 TRBV7-8 TGTGCCAGCAGCTTACAGGGGGACCAAGAGACCCAGTACTTC CASSLQGDQETQYF